The 13 T cell receptor beta chains below were found in one sample sequenced in a study of blood T cell repertoires in COVID-19. The protocol was immunoSEQ multiplex PCR, while the TCRdb copy is restricted to in-frame clones and leaves out a portion. This table holds hundreds of thousands of clones, roughly 86% found once. The sequencing sample was made of PBMCs or T cells enriched from blood (not recorded which). The receptors originated from a woman in her late teens or twenties who had recovered from COVID-19.

This chain joins TRBV5-1 and TRBJ2-5; weak D call: TRBD1 (5 bases). CDR3 length equals 14 residues. Germline loops: CDR1 SGHRS, CDR2 YFSETQ. Trimming left V 0 bases short and J 4 bases short, with 10 bases between. CDR3 sequence: CASSLEGVGETQYF. The CDR3 DNA is TGCGCCAGCAGCTTGGAAGGGGTGGGAGAGACCCAGTACTTC.

The V call is TRBV5-6, the J call TRBJ2-3, with a possible D match to TRBD2 (5 bases). The CDR3 covers 13 residues. V shed 3 bases and J shed 8 bases, with 13 bases lying between them. CDR1 SGHDT and CDR2 YYEEEE come from the germline V gene. Here the CDR3 reads CASSSDLPGTQYF. CDR3 coding DNA: TGTGCCAGCAGCTCGGACTTGCCCGGTACGCAGTATTTT. The full variable domain, its missing parts supplied by reference TRBV5-6 and TRBJ2-3, is DAGVTQSPTHLIKTRGQQVTLRCSPKSGHDTVSWYQQALGQGPQFIFQYYEEEERQRGNFPDRFSGHQFPNYSSELNVNALLLGDSALYLCASSSDLPGTQYFGPGTRLTVL.

This clone turned up a few times. The chain combines TRBV13 with TRBJ1-2; D uncertain. Trimming pared 1 base from V and 8 bases from J, leaving 11 bases between. This CDR3 is 13 amino acids long. Per the germline V gene, CDR1 is PRHDT and CDR2 is FYEKMQ (reference sequence). CDR3 coding DNA: TGTGCCAGCAGCTTAGAGCTGCGTTACGGCTACACCTTC. Protein: CASSLELRYGYTF.

The chain carries TRBV24-1 and TRBJ2-7; perhaps TRBD1 as D (6 bases). In germline, CDR1 is KGHDR, CDR2 SFDVKD. The CDR3 has 15 residues. Trimming left V 3 bases short and J 6 bases short, with 17 bases between. CDR3 sequence reads: CATSDTRTAPFEQYF. The CDR3 DNA follows: TGTGCCACCAGTGATACCCGGACAGCCCCTTTCGAGCAGTACTTC.

The chain recombines TRBV6-1 with TRBJ2-1, with 7 positions matching TRBD1. The CDR3 loop spans 13 amino acids. V lost 7 bases, J lost 7 bases, and 7 bases stayed unmatched. The germline CDR1 and CDR2 sequences are MNHNS and SASEGT. DNA of the CDR3: TGTGCCAGCAATCCCTCGGGACAGAATGAGCAGTTCTTC. Amino acids: CASNPSGQNEQFF.

The rearrangement joins TRBV21-1 to TRBJ1-2; the table names TRBD1, a call not compared with the DNA. TRBV21-1 is annotated as a pseudogene. This CDR3 region has 12 residues. The CDR3 loop is CASTASGPGYTF. The CDR3 DNA follows: TGTGCCAGTACAGCGTCAGGGCCAGGCTACACCTTC.

This sequence joins TRBV25-1 and TRBJ2-7; 13 bases agree with TRBD2. This CDR3 region has 15 residues. Germline CDR1 and CDR2: MGHDK and SYGVNS. V dropped 1 base and J dropped 10; count of bases not matched to a gene: 7. In DNA, the CDR3 is TGTGCCAGCAGTGAATCCGGACTAGCGGGAGAGTCCCAGTACTTC. This codes for CASSESGLAGESQYF.

The chain combines TRBV2 with TRBJ2-7; 7 bases align to TRBD2. Germline V lookup: CDR1 SNHLY, CDR2 FYNNEI. V lost 3 bases, J lost 2 bases, and 13 bases stayed unmatched. This CDR3 is built from 17 residues. The CDR3 here is CASSELEGASGAYEQYF. The CDR3 DNA follows: TGTGCCAGCAGTGAGTTAGAAGGGGCTAGCGGAGCCTACGAGCAGTACTTC.

The V and J genes are TRBV6-2 or TRBV6-3 and TRBJ2-1, with D hard to call. From germline, CDR1 is MNHEY and CDR2 SVGEGT. This CDR3 region has 13 residues. The V and J ends lost 6 bases and 2 bases respectively, with 8 bases between them. The CDR3: CASSLDTYNEQFF. CDR3 DNA sequence: TGTGCCAGCAGCCTAGATACCTACAATGAGCAGTTCTTC.

This clone was seen many times. The rearrangement uses TRBV10-3 and TRBJ1-2, with 11 bases matching TRBD1. Germline trimming cut 2 bases from V and 4 bases from J; bases unmatched to any gene: 3. Germline CDR1 and CDR2: ENHRY and SYGVKD. The CDR3 runs 15 residues. The CDR3 DNA is TGTGCCATCAGTGAGGGGACAGGGGGGGCCTATGGCTACACCTTC. Translating it yields CAISEGTGGAYGYTF.

The V gene is TRBV27, the J gene TRBJ2-7; 9 positions match TRBD2. Losses at the gene ends were 2 bases for V and 3 bases for J; bases not matched to a gene: 11. This CDR3 is built from 17 residues. From germline, CDR1 is MNHEY and CDR2 SMNVEV (reference sequence). CDR3 coding DNA: TGTGCCAGCAGTTTAGTTCGTGGTAGCGGGGGACACTACGAGCAGTACTTC. Translation gives CASSLVRGSGGHYEQYF.

The rearrangement joins TRBV6-1 to TRBJ1-6; TRBD1 matches at 7 bases. Trimming at V came to 2 bases and at J to 0 bases, leaving 4 bases not matched to a gene. The CDR3 has 17 residues. Germline V lookup: CDR1 MNHNS, CDR2 SASEGT. The CDR3 DNA reads as TGTGCCAGCAGTGAAATTTGGACAGGCTCCTATAATTCACCCCTCCACTTT. As protein: CASSEIWTGSYNSPLHF.

The chain employs TRBV28 and TRBJ2-1, with D perhaps matching TRBD1 (5 bases). Germline V lookup: CDR1 MDHEN, CDR2 SYDVKM. Trimming took off 3 bases at V and 6 bases at J, with 12 bases between the two ends. This CDR3 is built from 14 residues. Here the CDR3 reads CASSFPDRGNEQFF. CDR3 bases: TGTGCCAGCAGTTTCCCTGACAGAGGCAATGAGCAGTTCTTC.